This T cell receptor (beta chain) was sequenced for a study of cytomegalovirus exposure and HLA in healthy donors. Study at large: The approximately 670 first-cohort repertoires and the roughly 130 validation repertoires shared the same platform, a later analysis reported.

Overall study results and limits: Cytomegalovirus-associated TCR beta chains were listed, numbering around 150.

Sequencing was performed with immunoSEQ multiplex PCR; in TCRdb, only in-frame clones are kept and a portion is missing. The table has about 160,000 clones, 75% to 90% seen once; the top ten hold approximately 2.4%. This clone was picked up one time. Its antigen is not known. CDR1 and CDR2 from the germline V gene are LNHDA and SQIVND (reference sequence). The CDR3 contains 17 residues. With 6 bases clipped from V and 5 bases from J, the junction kept 9 bases outside the gene matches. The V and J genes are TRBV19 and TRBJ2-2; 13 nucleotides match TRBD2. Sequenced material: PBMCs. The source is a young woman in good health and CMV-seronegative. This CDR3 reads CASSTRLAGGGTGELFF. DNA for the CDR3: TGTGCCAGTAGCACGAGACTAGCGGGAGGAGGGACCGGGGAGCTGTTTTTT.